A selection of T cell receptor beta chains follows, all from one sample in a study of molecular identifiers for immune sequencing clone quantification. TCRdb recomputed calls from the PCR reads with MiXCR, one row per CDR3 protein. Of approximately 97,000 distinct CDR3 sequences in the sample, 20% to 25% were seen once. Sequencing used naive CD8+ T cells from blood, with Jurkat cell RNA spiked in. The source of these receptors is a human donor in good health. Some libraries in this study had Jurkat cell RNA spiked in. The CDR3 runs from the conserved cysteine through the conserved F or W. Fields, in order: V gene, J gene, D gene, clone size, CDR3 DNA, CDR3 protein. A D gene is named only where the DNA matches it firmly. Rows give clone size only sometimes, using once, few, many, or a class for an expanded clone.

v_call: TRBV13; j_call: TRBJ2-1; d_call: TRBD2; clone_size: -; cdr3_nt: TGTGCCAGCAGCATGACTAGCGGGAGCGGTTATGAGCAGTTCTTC; cdr3_aa: CASSMTSGSGYEQFF
v_call: TRBV6-1; j_call: TRBJ2-5; d_call: -; clone_size: many; cdr3_nt: TGTGCCAGCAGTGTGGGGACATCCCAAGAGACCCAGTACTTC; cdr3_aa: CASSVGTSQETQYF
v_call: TRBV7-9; j_call: TRBJ2-1; d_call: -; clone_size: -; cdr3_nt: TGTGCCAGCAGAGTCATAGCGGACAATGAGCAGTTCTTC; cdr3_aa: CASRVIADNEQFF
v_call: TRBV27; j_call: TRBJ2-3; d_call: -; clone_size: many; cdr3_nt: TGTGCCAGCAGCCCATTAGGTGGGCGAGGCACAGATACGCAGTATTTT; cdr3_aa: CASSPLGGRGTDTQYF
v_call: TRBV7-6; j_call: TRBJ2-5; d_call: -; clone_size: few; cdr3_nt: TGTGCCAGCAGCCCCCAGCGGCGTCAAGAGACCCAGTACTTC; cdr3_aa: CASSPQRRQETQYF
v_call: TRBV20-1; j_call: TRBJ1-1; d_call: TRBD1; clone_size: many; cdr3_nt: TGCAGTGCTAGATGGCTGAGACAGGGGGCGGCCACTGAAGCTTTCTTT; cdr3_aa: CSARWLRQGAATEAFF
v_call: TRBV11-2; j_call: TRBJ1-5; d_call: TRBD1; clone_size: -; cdr3_nt: TGTGCCAGCAGCATCGCCGGGACAGGGTTTCAGTCCCAGCATTTT; cdr3_aa: CASSIAGTGFQSQHF
v_call: TRBV5-1; j_call: TRBJ2-5; d_call: -; clone_size: many; cdr3_nt: TGCGCCAGCAGCTTGGATCAGCGCGTTCGGGAGACCCAGTACTTC; cdr3_aa: CASSLDQRVRETQYF
v_call: TRBV20-1; j_call: TRBJ1-6; d_call: -; clone_size: many; cdr3_nt: TGCAGTGCTAGAGAGGTCGGGAGCTCCTATAATTCACCCCTCCACTTT; cdr3_aa: CSAREVGSSYNSPLHF
v_call: TRBV6-2/TRBV6-3; j_call: TRBJ2-1; d_call: -; clone_size: many; cdr3_nt: TGTGCCAGCAGTCTGGGCAAATCCTGGGGCGGAAATGAGCAGTTCTTC; cdr3_aa: CASSLGKSWGGNEQFF
v_call: TRBV7-2; j_call: TRBJ2-1; d_call: TRBD2; clone_size: many; cdr3_nt: TGTGCCAGCAGCTCGAGAATAGCGGGGGGGGCACCAATTTCGCGAAGGAATGAGCAGTTCTTC; cdr3_aa: CASSSRIAGGAPISRRNEQFF
v_call: TRBV6-1; j_call: TRBJ2-7; d_call: TRBD1; clone_size: -; cdr3_nt: TGTGCCAGCGCAGCACCACGCAGGGGGCTGTTCGAGCAGTACTTC; cdr3_aa: CASAAPRRGLFEQYF
v_call: TRBV19; j_call: TRBJ2-7; d_call: TRBD1; clone_size: few; cdr3_nt: TGTGCCAGTAGCCTGACAGGGGTAGGCCGCTACGAGCAGTACTTC; cdr3_aa: CASSLTGVGRYEQYF
v_call: TRBV6-5; j_call: TRBJ2-3; d_call: -; clone_size: many; cdr3_nt: TGTGCCAGCAGTTCCCGTAGGACGGTGATCACAGATACGCAGTATTTT; cdr3_aa: CASSSRRTVITDTQYF
v_call: TRBV5-4; j_call: TRBJ1-1; d_call: -; clone_size: many; cdr3_nt: TGTGCCAGCAGCGACAGTACATCGAACACTGAAGCTTTCTTT; cdr3_aa: CASSDSTSNTEAFF
v_call: TRBV20-1; j_call: TRBJ1-5; d_call: -; clone_size: -; cdr3_nt: TGCAGTGCTAGGTACCAGAGGGGGGGGGCACGACAGCCCCAGCATTTT; cdr3_aa: CSARYQRGGARQPQHF